This section outlines one T cell receptor beta chain sequence together with its context. The CDR3 totals 12 residues. The germline gives CDR1 SNHLY, CDR2 FYNNEI. V dropped 3 bases and J dropped 4 bases, with 3 bases sitting between them. This specimen belongs to a study of blood T cell repertoires in COVID-19. Participants spanned ages roughly 18 to 90 years and resided in 24 US areas. Exposed enrollees had met someone with a PCR-confirmed or clinician-diagnosed COVID-19 case at some point within the 2 weeks before study entry. Per the authors' pipeline: Amplification of reference gene primers was used by the study to estimate nucleated cell counts. The method was immunoSEQ multiplex PCR; TCRdb's version includes in-frame clones alone and lacks a portion of them. That table supplies the V and J calls and clone size; D and trimming were determined from the DNA. The table includes around 200,000 clones, approximately 86% detected once.

The V and J genes are TRBV2 and TRBJ2-2; D remains ambiguous. This sequence originates from a woman between 25 and 40 years old who had been exposed to COVID-19. The sequenced material came from PBMCs or T cells enriched from blood (not recorded which). The CDR3 loop is CASSESTGELFF. The CDR3, as DNA: TGTGCCAGCAGTGAGAGCACCGGGGAGCTGTTTTTT. Using reference TRBV2 and TRBJ2-2 for the parts outside the CDR3, the full variable domain is EPEVTQTPSHQVTQMGQEVILRCVPISNHLYFYWYRQILGQKVEFLVSFYNNEISEKSEIFDDQFSVERPDGSNFTLKIRSTKLEDSAMYFCASSESTGELFFGEGSRLTVL.